This T cell receptor (beta chain) stems from a study of blood T cell repertoires in COVID-19. The overall study: Material from acute and convalescent COVID-19 was sourced from the United States, Italy and Spain.

Looked up from germline, CDR1 is SQVTM and CDR2 is ANQGSEA. CDR3 length equals 14 residues. As handled by the study authors: By means of reference gene primer amplification, nucleated cell counts were estimated. Using immunoSEQ multiplex PCR, the repertoire was profiled, and TCRdb retains in-frame clones only, with some absent. V and J calls and clone size are copied from that table; D and trimming were computed from the DNA. Among 75,000 to 90,000 clones listed, about nine tenths were seen once. Turning to this clone: The junction and the germline gene differ at one end; a read error may be behind it.

The V and J genes are TRBV29-1 and TRBJ1-1; D is perhaps TRBD1 (6 bases). The sequenced sample consisted of peripheral blood. This clonotype was sampled from a man aged 45-65 years with active or convalescent COVID-19. The CDR3 sequence: CSVEEPGENAEAFF. The CDR3 region has the DNA TGCAGCGTTGAAGAACCAGGGGAGAACGCTGAAGCTTTCTTT.